This is a list of T cell receptor beta chains from one sample in a study of OX40 agonist ivuxolimab in advanced cancers. Libraries were prepared by immunoSEQ multiplex PCR; TCRdb keeps only in-frame clonotypes and omits some of them. The top ten clones hold around 7.5% of a sample with just under 85,000 clones, less than 85% of them seen once. The input for sequencing was CD4+ or CD8+ T cells sorted from blood, taken in a trial of the OX40 agonist ivuxolimab. The receptors here all came from an adult with an advanced solid tumor such as melanoma, head and neck, liver or kidney cancer. CDR3s include the opening cysteine and the closing phenylalanine or tryptophan. Fields, in order: J gene, V gene, D gene, clone size, CDR3 protein, CDR3 DNA. The D gene is left open where the match is weak. Some rows have no size entry. The others give once, few or many, or a class for an expanded clone.

TRBJ2-7,TRBV2,TRBD1,NA,CASTGTGETYEQYF,TGTGCCAGTACCGGGACAGGGGAAACCTACGAGCAGTACTTC
TRBJ1-6,TRBV11-2,NA,NA,CASSTGPQVHF,TGTGCCAGCAGCACCGGACCGCAGGTCCACTTT
TRBJ1-1,TRBV10-2,NA,NA,CASSESGGMTEAFF,TGCGCCAGCAGTGAGTCGGGAGGGATGACTGAAGCTTTCTTT
TRBJ1-6,TRBV5-8,NA,few,CASTSQREHNSPLHF,TGTGCCAGCACCTCGCAAAGAGAGCATAATTCACCCCTCCACTTT
TRBJ2-1,TRBV27,NA,NA,CASSLSIADYNEQFF,TGTGCCAGCAGTTTAAGTATAGCGGACTACAATGAGCAGTTCTTC
TRBJ2-1,TRBV7-9,TRBD2,few,CASSSGLAGYNEQFF,TGTGCCAGCAGCTCGGGACTAGCGGGGTACAATGAGCAGTTCTTC
TRBJ2-1,TRBV6-5,TRBD2,NA,CASRTSGSYNEQFF,TGTGCCAGCAGAACTAGCGGGAGTTACAATGAGCAGTTCTTC
TRBJ1-5,TRBV30,TRBD1,once,CAWSWAGGVQPQHF,TGTGCCTGGTCCTGGGCAGGGGGCGTCCAGCCCCAGCATTTT
TRBJ2-2,TRBV30,NA,NA,CAWSELADTGELFF,TGTGCCTGGAGTGAGCTTGCAGACACCGGGGAGCTGTTTTTT
TRBJ1-5,TRBV4-1,NA,NA,CASSQEDTSNQPQHF,TGCGCCAGCAGCCAAGAAGACACGTCGAATCAGCCCCAGCATTTT
TRBJ2-7,TRBV7-9,TRBD1,NA,CASSGDRKPYEQYF,TGTGCCAGCAGCGGGGACAGGAAGCCCTACGAGCAGTACTTC
TRBJ2-3,TRBV9,TRBD2,once,CASSVVAGGRTDTQYF,TGTGCCAGCAGCGTAGTAGCGGGGGGACGCACAGATACGCAGTATTTT
TRBJ1-4,TRBV25-1,NA,NA,CASKGQGRVTNEKLFF,TGTGCCAGCAAGGGCCAGGGGCGTGTAACTAATGAAAAACTGTTTTTT
TRBJ2-7,TRBV2,TRBD1,once,CASGGTGGYEQYF,TGTGCCAGCGGTGGGACAGGGGGCTACGAGCAGTACTTC
TRBJ1-6,TRBV6-5,NA,NA,CASQPMVPYNSPLHF,TGTGCCAGCCAGCCCATGGTTCCCTATAATTCACCCCTCCACTTT
TRBJ2-3,TRBV19,TRBD2,NA,CASSWTSGGGTDTQYF,TGTGCCAGTAGTTGGACTAGCGGAGGGGGCACAGATACGCAGTATTTT
TRBJ2-3,TRBV2,NA,NA,CASRPGTSRDTQYF,TGTGCCAGCAGACCCGGGACTTCCAGAGATACGCAGTATTTT
TRBJ1-1,TRBV7-2,NA,NA,CASSPSGGNTEAFF,TGTGCCAGCAGCCCGAGCGGGGGGAACACTGAAGCTTTCTTT
TRBJ2-3,TRBV7-2,NA,NA,CASSLVGLFTDTQYF,TGTGCCAGCAGCTTAGTGGGCCTATTCACAGATACGCAGTATTTT
TRBJ1-4,TRBV28,NA,NA,CASYNEKLFF,TGTGCCAGTTATAATGAAAAACTGTTTTTT
TRBJ2-4,TRBV27,NA,NA,CASSFDRLAKNIQYF,TGTGCCAGCAGTTTCGACAGACTAGCCAAAAACATTCAGTACTTC
TRBJ1-3,TRBV4-1,NA,NA,CASSQDFVWDSGNTIYF,TGCGCCAGCAGCCAAGATTTTGTTTGGGACTCTGGAAACACCATATATTTT
TRBJ2-1,TRBV7-3,NA,medium-sized,CASSFVGGSEQFF,TGTGCCAGCAGCTTCGTGGGCGGAAGTGAGCAGTTCTTC
TRBJ1-5,TRBV6-5,TRBD1,NA,CASSSTGQGGQPQHF,TGTGCCAGCAGTTCCACTGGACAGGGGGGCCAGCCCCAGCATTTT
TRBJ1-2,TRBV30,NA,NA,CAWTQDRNYGYTF,TGTGCCTGGACCCAGGACAGAAACTATGGCTACACCTTC
TRBJ2-5,TRBV6-5,TRBD1,NA,CASSSSRDRGETQYF,TGTGCCAGCAGTTCAAGCCGGGACAGGGGAGAGACCCAGTACTTC
TRBJ2-4,TRBV5-1,NA,NA,CASRALGTGGKNIQYF,TGCGCCAGCAGGGCCTTAGGCACAGGTGGCAAAAACATTCAGTACTTC
TRBJ1-5,TRBV2,TRBD1,NA,CASSRTGNQPQHF,TGTGCCAGCAGTCGGACAGGGAATCAGCCCCAGCATTTT
TRBJ1-1,TRBV7-3,NA,once,CASSLRATNTEAFF,TGTGCCAGCAGCTTAAGGGCCACGAACACTGAAGCTTTCTTT
TRBJ1-4,TRBV29-1,NA,NA,CSVGDQGTNEKLFF,TGCAGCGTTGGGGATCAGGGGACTAATGAAAAACTGTTTTTT
TRBJ2-7,TRBV6-1,NA,NA,CAGRELGEQYF,TGTGCTGGTCGGGAGCTCGGCGAGCAGTACTTC
TRBJ2-1,TRBV6-5,NA,NA,CASSGGGSYNEQFF,TGTGCCAGCTCCGGAGGCGGCTCCTACAATGAGCAGTTCTTC
TRBJ2-4,TRBV5-1,NA,NA,CASSFSGVAKNIQYF,TGCGCCAGCAGCTTCTCCGGAGTAGCCAAAAACATTCAGTACTTC
TRBJ1-1,TRBV27,NA,NA,CASRSQIQGLLNTEAFF,TGTGCCAGCAGATCCCAAATACAGGGACTATTGAACACTGAAGCTTTCTTT
TRBJ2-1,TRBV2,NA,NA,CASRTDGNEQFF,TGTGCCAGCAGAACGGACGGTAATGAGCAGTTCTTC
TRBJ1-2,TRBV7-3,TRBD1,NA,CASTLSTGANYGYTF,TGTGCCAGCACCCTCTCGACAGGGGCCAACTATGGCTACACCTTC
TRBJ2-1,TRBV27,NA,once,CASSLGRPLDEQFF,TGTGCCAGCAGTTTAGGGCGCCCTTTGGATGAGCAGTTCTTC
TRBJ2-1,TRBV6-6,TRBD2,NA,CASSYGPAGGNEQFF,TGTGCCAGCAGTTACGGTCCAGCGGGGGGCAATGAGCAGTTCTTC
TRBJ2-7,TRBV29-1,TRBD2,NA,CSAWTRNYEQYF,TGCAGCGCCTGGACTAGGAACTACGAGCAGTACTTC
TRBJ1-2,TRBV6-5,NA,NA,CASSGRGTNLYGYTF,TGTGCCAGCAGTGGAAGAGGGACAAATCTGTATGGCTACACCTTC